Sequencing of this T cell receptor (beta chain) was carried out in a study of cytomegalovirus exposure and HLA in healthy donors (TCRdb year 2017). Regarding the complete study: An earlier analysis of some 600 of the donors reported 276 Gb of sequence data and roughly 120 million unique TCR beta sequences obtained from about 180 million T cells. To predict cytomegalovirus infection status, the study combined high-throughput TCR immunosequencing, statistical association of individual TCRs with disease status, and machine learning. The later analysis used no new phenotypic data to find candidate immune exposures, relying instead on TCR beta sequences and their occurrence across donors. Typing coverage varied by locus: roughly 629-630 donors for A, B, C, DRB1 and DQB1; approximately 500 for DQA1; more than 600 for DPA1; 450 to 480 for DPB1. Alongside the repertoire data, information on donor age, sex, ethnicity and CMV serostatus was compiled. To decide whether each TCR beta V gene segment behaved as functional or pseudogenic, an earlier analysis of approximately 620 of the donors relied on high-throughput TCR beta sequencing. The study profiled the T cell repertoires of under 850 subjects by immunosequencing and related them to cytomegalovirus serostatus. Along with the approximately 700-subject first cohort, a separate validation cohort of 120 different subjects was used. Among 350 to 400 genotyped donors of the cohort, an average of about 240,000 unique TCR beta nucleotide sequences were sequenced per donor, around 18% of them non-productive. A later analysis re-analyzed previously published TCR beta repertoires from about 730 donors and added high-resolution HLA genotyping to study TCR occurrence patterns. A later genetic analysis used genome-wide SNP genotypes for about 55% of the 666 donors, treating that subset as a discovery cohort. An early release covering roughly 580 HLA-typed donors comprised roughly 300 gigabases of sequencing data and 85 million to 100 million unique TCR sequences. Every repertoire in the discovery cohort had been generated on one and the same sequencing platform. The genetic ancestry cluster associated with self-reported Caucasian donors included 70% to 85% of the roughly 390 genotyped donors. HLA typing included class I and class II loci at four-digit resolution. The aim of the study was to test whether cataloging public T cell receptors could identify signatures of past pathogen exposure. Four or five DR-DQ haplotypes were treated as single units for association and clustering because of strong linkage in the cohort.

Notes on this clone: Its antigen is still unknown. It has no much larger one-base neighbor in the sample; base qualities were not kept.

Beyond this particular receptor, the publication reports: According to a later analysis, most CMV-associated TCR beta chains appeared to be HLA-restricted, and the HLA associations seemed to be driven largely by CMV exposure. In an earlier analysis of over 550 of the donors, most TCR beta V segments were observed in productive rearrangements about 90% or about 30% of the time, broadly matching IMGT annotations. Most TCR sequences were seen in very few donors, while some public TCRs were found in many individuals. A further reported finding was that TCR beta sequences accurately predicted the HLA-A and HLA-B alleles for most subjects in the first cohort. Three of the identified cytomegalovirus-associated TCR beta chains were confirmed in vitro to be specific for cytomegalovirus antigens. In a later genetic analysis, a missense DCLRE1C variant was associated with V-gene and J-gene trimming of TCR beta chains, and the association was replicated in an independent cohort. A later analysis found that HLA-associated TCR beta chains were more clonally expanded and had lower generation probabilities than equally common non-associated chains. A cluster of highly shared sequence variants was judged likely to represent a technical artifact of the sequencing pipeline. A later analysis reported that several top co-occurrence clusters appeared linked to parvovirus B19, influenza, CMV and Epstein-Barr virus. The classifier was reported to diagnose cytomegalovirus status with high specificity and sensitivity in both the original and validation cohorts. This cohort had only TCR beta chains sequenced, and the lack of alpha or paired-chain data limited which features could be detected. It was suggested by the authors that the approach could potentially be generalized to other disease states and immunological phenotypes. HLA typing was unavailable for some donors at each locus, so association tests used only the typed subset. When HLA alleles, especially DR and DQ, strongly co-occurred, TCR associations were difficult to assign to individual alleles. In a later analysis, TCR association rates were found to vary across HLA loci, with the most associated TCRs seen for DRB1 alleles and the fewest for HLA-C alleles. Some IMGT-functional V segments, including TRBV6-2 and TRBV6-3, could not be distinguished by the 87-base-pair reads and were therefore excluded. Because counts were too low, more than 15 rarely observed V segments, including chromosome 9 orphons, were left out of the earlier analysis of about 500 of the donors. Correlated functional status among segregating V segments might be attributable to linkage disequilibrium, but an unknown experimental factor could not be ruled out. At a false discovery rate of 0.05, a later analysis linked 16,951 TCR beta sequences to specific HLA alleles. Presence/absence analyses assumed roughly uniform sequencing depth across donors, an assumption that may not hold. For the cohort, immune exposure information was limited to CMV serostatus. The study gave a list of some 150 TCR beta chains associated with cytomegalovirus. In a later genetic analysis, fewer N-insertions in productive TCRs were reported among donors in an Asian-associated ancestry cluster than the roughly 710-donor mean.

Reading from cysteine to phenylalanine, the CDR3 counts 19 amino acids. Kept here is only the CDR3 DNA, which spans 57 bases and is read in frame from base 1. The germline V gene specifies SGHDT as CDR1 and YYEEEE as CDR2. Germline trimming amounts to 4 bases on V and 1 base on J, with 15 as the count of junction bases outside the gene matches. In total, 500 to 700 healthy bone marrow donors made up the cohort. At the time of sampling, all cohort members were nominally healthy, though unrecorded immune exposures were likely present. The donor was CMV seronegative and was included in the group of hundreds of seronegative cohort members. A peripheral blood sample was collected from each donor, and TCR beta sequencing was performed on peripheral blood mononuclear cells. Genomic DNA extraction from the blood cell samples was performed with the Qiagen DNeasy Blood Extraction Kit. Preparation of the library involved the immunoSEQ multiplex PCR assay. The multiplex PCR relied on a mix of 60 forward primers for TCR Vbeta segments and 13 reverse primers for TCR Jbeta segments. The CDR3 region of rearranged TCR beta genes was amplified from genomic DNA with a multiplex PCR assay. Amplified TCR beta libraries were sequenced as 87-base-pair reads on the Illumina HiSeq System. In the authors' own workflow: A later analysis counted tens of millions of unique TCR beta chains across the roughly 700 repertoires, and around 12 million of these chains were shared by at least two donors. To remove PCR and sequencing errors, raw reads were error-corrected and collapsed into unique sequences using a nearest-neighbor algorithm that merged closely related sequences. Alignment of CDR3 sequences to IMGT reference sequences was used to assign V, D and J gene segments. For a sequence to be retained, a match of at least six nucleotides to both a V gene segment and a J gene segment was required. Rearrangements were called productive when the CDR3 lacked stop codons and stayed in frame with V and J; all others were non-productive. Following IMGT convention, CDR3 was defined as the stretch from the second conserved V-encoded cysteine up to the conserved J-encoded phenylalanine. The earlier analysis of about 620 of the donors excluded sequences that lacked an unambiguous match to a single V gene segment. An earlier analysis of approximately 590 of the donors classified V segments as functional when productive rearrangements were above 56.7% and as segregating when the standard deviation between donors was above 5%. To diagnose cytomegalovirus status from the catalog of TCR beta chain sequences, a statistical classification framework was built. A later analysis assigned V and J genes by comparing TCR nucleotide sequences with IMGT/GENE-DB human TR gene sequences. A later analysis assigned CDR3 sequences and most-parsimonious VDJ recombination scenarios with the TCRdist pipeline. In a later analysis, every TCR beta chain was defined by the combination of its CDR3 amino acid sequence and its V-gene family, and reads without a unique V-gene family were dropped. To address suspected cross-contamination and a sequencing artifact, a later analysis removed a few hundred highly shared, low-generation-probability nucleotide sequences. In a later analysis, a clonal expansion index for each public chain was calculated from normalized within-repertoire ranks of inferred template counts. Generation probabilities in a later analysis came from a VDJ recombination model fitted to out-of-frame rearrangements, and those results were checked against IGoR. A later analysis scored TCR-TCR, TCR-HLA and TCR-CMV co-occurrence with hypergeometric tests, applying a repertoire-size bias correction to TCR pairs. To estimate false discovery rates, a later analysis permuted the HLA or CMV assignments 20 times. In a later analysis, co-occurring TCRs were grouped using DBSCAN, with TCRdist sequence similarity added in when clustering inside HLA-allele-positive subsets. Co-occurrence clustering excluded repertoires with fewer than 30,000 or more than 120,000 public chains, plus five with anomalous nucleotide sharing. The immuneACCESS repertoire file appears here via TCRdb, limited to in-frame rearrangements. These files lack a portion of the clones; in checked studies, under half of the deficit traces to unresolved V genes, and the cause of the others is not known. V, J and clone size are taken as reported in that table, and D and trimming were inferred from the DNA itself. For this sample the table gives around 180,000 clones, of which around 82% were detected only once. The ten largest clones represent under 2.5% of the sample.

The sequence joins TRBV5-6 to TRBJ2-2, and TRBD2 matches 8 of the central bases. The receptor's source is a man aged 55 to 70 in good health and CMV-seronegative. The sequencing sample was made of PBMCs. The CDR3 protein sequence reads: CASSRLVVAGTQNTGELFF. The DNA sequence is as follows: TGTGCCAGCAGCCGCCTCGTAGTAGCGGGGACCCAGAACACCGGGGAGCTGTTTTTT.